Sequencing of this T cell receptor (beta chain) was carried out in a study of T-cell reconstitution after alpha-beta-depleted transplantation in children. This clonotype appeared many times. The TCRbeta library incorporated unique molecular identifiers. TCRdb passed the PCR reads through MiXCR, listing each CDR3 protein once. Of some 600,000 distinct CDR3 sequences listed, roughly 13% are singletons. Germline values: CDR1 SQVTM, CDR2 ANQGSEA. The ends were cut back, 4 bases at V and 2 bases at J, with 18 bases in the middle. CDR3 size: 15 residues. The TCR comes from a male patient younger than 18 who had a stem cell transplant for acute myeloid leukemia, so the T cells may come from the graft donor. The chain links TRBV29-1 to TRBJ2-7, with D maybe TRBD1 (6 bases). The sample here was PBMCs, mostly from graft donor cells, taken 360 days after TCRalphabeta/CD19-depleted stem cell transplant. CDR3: CSVVPKSGHPYEQYF. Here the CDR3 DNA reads TGCAGCGTTGTCCCCAAATCGGGACATCCCTACGAGCAGTACTTC.